This T cell receptor (beta chain) was recorded in a study of blood T cell repertoires in COVID-19 (dated by TCRdb to about 2020). Looking at the study overall: Collaborator samples came from the United States, Italy and Spain and covered acute and convalescent phases of COVID-19. Where HLA class I and class II types were available, the types were taken from metadata supplied by the sample provider, not from assay-based typing. The material from the prospective study consisted of cDNA or gDNA derived from T cells, B-cell-depleted T cells, or PBMCs. The dataset comprised deeply sampled blood TCRbeta repertoires from subjects exposed to, actively infected with, or recovered from COVID-19. The repertoires were released in a freely available public database meant as a resource for research on the immune response to SARS-CoV-2. The samples were drawn from the first 160 participants of the ongoing ImmuneRACE study and from more than 1,000 subjects provided by 6 global collaborators. Nearly every sample came with metadata listing a de-identified subject ID, COVID-19 status, age in years and sex. What the study reported, not specific to this receptor: The amount of clinical and demographic metadata varied by source and participant and was provided uncurated.

Reading from cysteine to phenylalanine, the CDR3 counts 15 amino acids. Of all the DNA, just the CDR3 is kept, 45 bases in frame from base 1. Via the germline V gene (reference sequence), CDR1 is LNHDA and CDR2 SQIVND. The V end gives up 10 bases and the J end 4 bases, leaving 9 bases in the junction not matched to a gene. TCRbeta CDR3 regions were amplified from genomic DNA using the immunoSEQ Assay, a bias-controlled multiplex PCR. The published analysis was carried out like this. Within the assay, amplification of reference gene primers was used to estimate how many nucleated cells each sample contained. Sequence reads were collapsed and filtered to measure the absolute abundance of every unique TCRbeta CDR3 rearrangement. Productive Simpson clonality was computed per sample as the square root of Simpson's diversity index over productive rearrangements. The table was pulled from immuneACCESS by TCRdb, which kept in-frame rearrangements only. Such tables lose some clones; where checked, under half of the loss comes from unresolved V genes, and the rest has no known cause. That table is the source of V, J and clone size, and D and trimming were worked out from the DNA. The sample table records some 260,000 clones; 80% to 90% of these occur just once. Of the sample, approximately 4% is held by the ten largest clones.

A remark on this clone: Which antigen it targets is not known. Per-base qualities were not stored, and no clone one base away is much larger.

Participants in the prospective study were aged roughly 18 to 100 years, lived in more than 20 United States geographic areas, and enrolled through a virtual design. To assign participants to cohorts, the prospective study relied on clinical history that participants themselves reported in a screening survey and a study questionnaire. Mobile phlebotomists in the prospective study collected whole blood, serum and a nasopharyngeal or oropharyngeal swab from every participant. Participants in the prospective study had the option to provide additional blood draws and questionnaires over an approximately 2-month period. Prospective study blood samples were shipped either frozen or at room temperature before DNA extraction.

This clonotype was obtained from a man aged 25 to 45 with acute COVID-19. The sample consisted of PBMCs or T cells enriched from blood (not recorded which). The chain was built from TRBV19 and TRBJ2-1; TRBD1 matches 11 bases in the middle. DNA sequence: TGTGCCACCCTAGGACAGGGGGCAAGGTACAATGAGCAGTTCTTC. Its protein is CATLGQGARYNEQFF.